The 2 T cell receptor beta chains below all came from one sample that was sequenced in a study of human T cells and chemical hapten exposure. Described time point: patch test 2, 6 weeks after DPC sensitization. Treatment indicated: therapeutic diphenylcyclopropenone sensitization with weekly scalp DPC. MiXCR was run by TCRdb on the RACE reads, yielding one entry per CDR3 protein. The data show 70,000 to 95,000 distinct CDR3 sequences, with 6.5% to 8.5% seen just once and approximately 1.2% held by the top ten. The sample consisted of whole blood, taken in connection with sensitization to the hapten diphenylcyclopropenone (DPC). Receptors were obtained from a woman in her twenties or thirties with alopecia areata. Some clones in this sample may be carry-over from other donors' samples.

This clonotype came up a few times. The J gene is TRBJ2-3, the V gene TRBV20-1; tentative D call: TRBD1 (6 bases). The V end was cut by 0 bases, the J end by 4 bases, with 11 bases between. From germline, CDR1 is DFQATT and CDR2 SNEGSKA (reference sequence). There are 14 residues in the CDR3. Here the CDR3 DNA reads TGCAGTGCTAGAGATCCACAGGGTGCAGATACGCAGTATTTT. Translation gives CSARDPQGADTQYF.

The rearrangement uses TRBV7-9 and TRBJ2-4; D might be TRBD2 (7 bases). The CDR3 loop spans 14 amino acids. The V and J ends lost 6 bases and 6 bases respectively, with 15 bases between them. Germline-derived CDR1 and CDR2 are SEHNR and FQNEAQ (reference sequence). The CDR3 protein is CASRCEGGLNIQYF. The CDR3 coding sequence is TGTGCCAGCAGATGTGAGGGGGGGCTAAACATTCAGTACTTC.